This T cell receptor (beta chain) was identified in a study of neurological immune-mediated disorders. This clonotype was counted ten times or more. The cDNA was synthesized by means of template-switch 5'RACE, which was carried out with 10-nucleotide random UMIs. TCRdb itself ran the 5' RACE reads through MiXCR, one entry per CDR3 protein. Among about 82,000 distinct CDR3 sequences listed, 2.6% were seen once. The CDR3 has 19 amino acids. The germline CDR1 and CDR2 sequences are MGHRA and YSYEKL. Unmatched junction bases numbered 13, after V lost 0 bases and J lost 3 bases. The sequence derives from a woman aged 30 to 39 with multiple sclerosis. The V gene is TRBV4-1, the J gene TRBJ2-3, with 9 bases identical to TRBD2. Input material: PBMCs. The CDR3 DNA is TGCGCCAGCAGCCAAGATCCCGCGGGAGGGTCCGGTCCGACAGATACGCAGTATTTT. Its protein is CASSQDPAGGSGPTDTQYF.